The next 6 T cell receptor beta chains were all read from a single sample in a study of shared clonotypes between healthy human individuals (dated by TCRdb to about 2020). Receptor amplification or capture employed the immunoSEQ multiplex PCR assay. Here the immuneACCESS table is served through TCRdb, limited to in-frame sequences with V and J called. Missing clones are a known gap in these copies; in checked studies unresolved V genes cover under half, and the rest lacks a known reason. For this sample the table gives about half a million clones, of which 79% were detected only once. In total, the top ten clones hold approximately 12% of the sample. The sample was PBMCs. These receptor sequences come from a woman aged 40 to 55 in good health. Some clones in this sample may be carry-over from other donors' samples.

A few counts support this clone. The rearrangement uses TRBV10-3 and TRBJ2-2; weak D call: TRBD2 (6 bases). Germline V lookup: CDR1 ENHRY, CDR2 SYGVKD. The CDR3 is 12 residues long. Trimming removed 8 bases from V and 4 bases from J, with 8 bases in between. CDR3 region: CAIGRGTGELFF. The CDR3 DNA reads TGTGCCATCGGGCGGGGCACCGGGGAGCTGTTTTTT.

The chain combines TRBV21-1 with TRBJ1-5. TRBV21-1 is a pseudogene. The CDR3 is 15 residues long. CDR3 nucleotide sequence: TGTGCCAGCAGCAGTGGAGATCCCCACAATCAGCCCCAGCATTTT. Translation: CASSSGDPHNQPQHF.

In its sample, this clone was seen once. The V and J genes are TRBV5-5 and TRBJ2-2; tentatively, D is TRBD1 (6 bases). The CDR3 extends over 16 amino acids. Germline CDR1 reads SGHKS; CDR2 reads YYEKEE (reference sequence). V dropped 0 bases and J dropped 0 bases, with 9 bases sitting between them. The CDR3 DNA is TGTGCCAGCAGCTTGGAGGGGGTGTCGAACACCGGGGAGCTGTTTTTT. It is translated as CASSLEGVSNTGELFF.

J is TRBJ2-1 and V is TRBV18; 16 bases are a match to TRBD2. The CDR3 has 15 amino acids. Trimming cost V 3 bases and J 9 bases; bases outside gene matches: 2. Germline V gene lookup returns CDR1 KGHSH and CDR2 LQKENI. This chain's CDR3 is CASSPGLAGGFEQFF. CDR3 bases: TGTGCCAGCTCACCGGGACTAGCGGGAGGGTTTGAGCAGTTCTTC.

The CDR3 spells CASTTTGGSYNEQFF. For the CDR3, the DNA is TGTGCCAGCACCACGACAGGGGGGTCCTACAATGAGCAGTTCTTC. The chain combines TRBV27 with TRBJ2-1, with 9 bases lining up with TRBD1. Trimming at V came to 7 bases and at J to 1 base, leaving 5 bases not matched to a gene. Germline loops: CDR1 MNHEY, CDR2 SMNVEV (reference sequence). CDR3 length equals 15 residues.

This chain connects TRBV5-6 to TRBJ1-1; the D gene is possibly TRBD1 (5 bases). The CDR3 is made up of 15 amino acids. Germline CDR1 reads SGHDT; CDR2 reads YYEEEE. Trimming stripped 3 bases from V and 0 bases from J, with 12 bases between. CDR3 residues: CASSSAGQMNTEAFF. CDR3 coding DNA: TGTGCCAGCAGCTCCGCGGGGCAGATGAACACTGAAGCTTTCTTT.